This T cell receptor (beta chain) was captured in a study of blood T cell repertoires in COVID-19. Study information: Samples of COVID-19 (acute and convalescent) were obtained from the United States, Italy and Spain. PBMCs, B-cell-depleted T cells, or T cells were the source of the cDNA or gDNA that made up the material.

V gave up 1 base and J gave up 2 bases; unmatched junction bases: 7. CDR1 is SGHNT, CDR2 YENEEA, per germline. The CDR3 contains 16 residues. In the source study's methods: Amplification of reference gene primers provided the estimated nucleated cell counts. Sequenced by immunoSEQ multiplex PCR; TCRdb stores in-frame clones only, minus some. V, J and clone size were drawn from that table, and D and trimming were deduced from the DNA. This sample has approximately 72,000 clones, with about 89% found just once. This clone was counted once. Sequenced material: peripheral blood. The sequence was collected from a woman aged 55 to 70 with acute or convalescent COVID-19. This chain links TRBV11-3 with TRBJ2-5; 7 bases match TRBD1. CDR3 bases: TGTGCCAGCAGCTTAGCGGCAGGGGGTGGGCAAGAGACCCAGTACTTC. Amino acid sequence: CASSLAAGGGQETQYF. Supplemented by reference TRBV11-3 and TRBJ2-5, the full variable domain reads EAGVVQSPRYKIIEKKQPVAFWCNPISGHNTLYWYLQNLGQGPELLIRYENEEAVDDSQLPKDRFSAERLKGVDSTLKIQPAELGDSAVYLCASSLAAGGGQETQYFGPGTRLLVL.